This TCR beta chain was profiled in a study of cytomegalovirus exposure and HLA in healthy donors. Findings and caveats of the study: It has been reported that TCR beta sequences accurately predicted the HLA-A and HLA-B alleles of most subjects.

CDR3 length equals 14 residues. V trimming: 5 bases; J trimming: 2 bases; junction bases outside the gene matches: 7. Germline V gene lookup returns CDR1 SQVTM and CDR2 ANQGSEA. PCR primers comprised 60 Vbeta and 13 Jbeta primers. Sequenced by immunoSEQ multiplex PCR; TCRdb stores in-frame clones only, minus some. The sample table sets out 200,000 to 250,000 clones. As regards this clone: Its antigen remains unknown.

The receptor comes from a girl aged 2 to 9 in good health and CMV-seropositive. The sequenced material came from PBMCs. The chain employs TRBV29-1 and TRBJ1-1; 8 bases line up with TRBD1. The CDR3 bases are TGCAGCGTTAAATATGGGACAGGCAACACTGAAGCTTTCTTT. Its protein product is CSVKYGTGNTEAFF.